Each of the 22 T cell receptor beta chains below was sequenced from the same sample in a study of monozygotic twins with inflammatory bowel disease (dated by TCRdb to the late 2010s). Preparation of the library involved 5' RACE. Reads for this sample came from an Illumina HiSeq 2500. Through TCRdb reprocessing, the reads give one entry per CDR3 protein sequence; DNA is omitted. The sample table records about 110,000 distinct CDR3 sequences. Clones ranked in the top ten supply around 12% of the sample. The sequenced sample consisted of blood. The receptors were sampled from a human donor with ulcerative colitis or Crohn's disease, or a healthy co-twin of an affected twin (not recorded which).

The chain joins TRBV7-3 to TRBJ2-3; TCRdb designates TRBD1, a call that cannot be tested without DNA. Germline V CDR1 and CDR2: SGHTA, FQGTGA. The CDR3 consists of 15 residues. This CDR3 is CASSRTGDDGETQYF.

This chain uses TRBV12-3 or TRBV12-4 with TRBJ2-5. The CDR3 contains 12 residues. The chain's CDR3 is CASRAVGETQYF.

The genes are TRBV19 and TRBJ2-3; TCRdb designates TRBD2, a call that cannot be tested without DNA. This CDR3 comprises 15 residues. CDR1 is LNHDA and CDR2 is SQIVND in the germline V gene (reference sequence). The CDR3 reads CARPGGAFGTGTQYF.

The V call is TRBV5-1, the J call TRBJ1-1; TCRdb proposes TRBD1, but this gene call is untestable without DNA. The CDR3 is 14 amino acids. Germline V gene sequence: CDR1 SGHRS, CDR2 YFSETQ. The chain's CDR3 is CASSLRQGNTEAFF.

The chain is built from TRBV11-2 and TRBJ2-5. The CDR3 is 13 amino acids. Germline CDR1 and CDR2: SGHAT and FQNNGV. CDR3 sequence reads: CASSLRLAETQYF.

The chain couples TRBV24-1 to TRBJ1-2. The length of the CDR3 is 12 residues. Per the germline V gene, CDR1 is KGHDR and CDR2 is SFDVKD. The CDR3 here is CATSDLTYGYTF.

The chain combines TRBV3-1 with TRBJ2-7; there is no DNA to check the TCRdb D call of TRBD1. Germline values: CDR1 LGHDT, CDR2 YNNKEL (reference sequence). The CDR3 has 15 amino acids. This CDR3 is CASSHRDIGHYEQYF.

V usage is TRBV11-1 and J usage is TRBJ2-7; TCRdb reports TRBD1, a call that lacks DNA to check it against. This CDR3 spans 16 amino acids. Germline loops: CDR1 SGHAT, CDR2 FQDESV (reference sequence). CDR3 protein: CASSSPAQGRSYEQYF.

This rearrangement joins TRBV27 to TRBJ2-6; checking the TCRdb D call of TRBD1 is not possible without DNA. Germline lookup yields CDR1 MNHEY and CDR2 SMNVEV (reference sequence). The CDR3 runs 15 residues. CDR3 protein: CASSSEGAGANVLTF.

The chain carries TRBV15 and TRBJ2-3; TCRdb calls TRBD1, which cannot be checked without DNA. The CDR3 is 15 residues long. Looked up from germline, CDR1 is LNHNV and CDR2 is YYDKDF (reference sequence). CDR3 in amino acids: CATSPNRGSTDTQYF.

This chain connects TRBV27 to TRBJ2-7; TCRdb selects TRBD1, and the lack of DNA leaves this call unchecked. CDR1 is MNHEY, CDR2 SMNVEV, per germline (reference sequence). This CDR3 has 13 amino acids. The CDR3 loop is CASSFNGGYEQYF.

The chain has TRBV3-1 and TRBJ2-1. The CDR3 is made up of 17 amino acids. The V gene's germline CDR1 is LGHDT and CDR2 YNNKEL (reference sequence). This CDR3 reads CASSQDIEDYQGNEQFF.

The CDR3 sequence: CASSFRHRGGNTIYF. The V gene is TRBV7-6, the J gene TRBJ1-3. Germline assignment: CDR1 SGHVS and CDR2 FNYEAQ. The CDR3 consists of 15 residues.

The genes are TRBV6-1 and TRBJ2-3; TCRdb outputs TRBD1, but without DNA this stays unchecked. Per germline, CDR1 MNHNS and CDR2 SASEGT. This CDR3 is built from 14 residues. CDR3: CASRLDRVRDTQYF.

The rearrangement joins TRBV20-1 to TRBJ2-1; TCRdb indicates TRBD1, and absent DNA this call remains unverified. Germline CDR1 is DFQATT and CDR2 is SNEGSKA (reference sequence). This CDR3 spans 12 amino acids. The CDR3 reads CSARDLGPRQFF.

V is TRBV30 and J is TRBJ1-2; TCRdb returns TRBD1, unconfirmable since there is no DNA. Per germline, CDR1 GTSNPN and CDR2 SVGIG (reference sequence). The CDR3 sequence is 13 residues long. This CDR3 is CAWSETGDYGYTF.

The chain's CDR3 is CANSPGLAGFYEQYF. The J gene is TRBJ2-7, the V gene TRBV7-9; as DNA is missing, the TRBD2 call by TCRdb cannot be tested. The CDR3 is made up of 15 amino acids. Germline V gene sequence: CDR1 SEHNR, CDR2 FQNEAQ (reference sequence).

The CDR3: CSASGGGANEKLFF. The rearrangement uses TRBV29-1 and TRBJ1-4; TCRdb proposes TRBD1, but this gene call is untestable without DNA. Germline values: CDR1 SQVTM, CDR2 ANQGSEA. The CDR3 length is 14 residues. Supplemented by reference TRBV29-1 and TRBJ1-4, the full variable domain reads SAVISQKPSRDICQRGTSLTIQCQVDSQVTMMFWYRQQPGQSLTLIATANQGSEATYESGFVIDKFPISRPNLTFSTLTVSNMSPEDSSIYLCSASGGGANEKLFFGSGTQLSVL.

This chain joins TRBV30 and TRBJ1-5; TCRdb picks TRBD1, but there is no DNA to check that call. The CDR3 spans 14 residues. Germline CDR1 is GTSNPN and CDR2 is SVGIG (reference sequence). CDR3 residues: CASSPGQGYQPQHF.

The chain joins TRBV20-1 to TRBJ1-5; TCRdb reports TRBD1, a call that lacks DNA to check it against. This CDR3 is 13 amino acids long. Per the germline V gene, CDR1 is DFQATT and CDR2 is SNEGSKA (reference sequence). The CDR3 reads CSADRASNQPQHF.

The rearrangement uses TRBV2 and TRBJ1-2; the TRBD1 assignment by TCRdb is unverifiable without DNA. CDR1 and CDR2 (germline): SNHLY, FYNNEI. The CDR3 spans 15 residues. This CDR3 reads CASRKTGDLFDGYTF.

The chain joins TRBV6-2 or TRBV6-3 to TRBJ1-5; TCRdb proposes TRBD1, but this gene call is untestable without DNA. This CDR3 is built from 20 residues. Germline CDR1 reads MNHEY; CDR2 reads SVGEGT. CDR3 region: CASSYSRVSGIPYSNQPQHF.